What follows are 17 T cell receptor beta chains derived from one specimen sequenced in a study of blood T cell repertoires in COVID-19. Sequenced by immunoSEQ multiplex PCR; TCRdb stores in-frame clones only, minus some. The repertoire consists of 60,000 or so clones, with about 73% occurring once and the leading ten covering 25% to 30%. Sequenced input: peripheral blood. These receptors originate from a woman older than 75 with acute or convalescent COVID-19.

The V call is TRBV19, the J call TRBJ1-2; possible D gene TRBD1, 5 bases. Trimming shortened V by 6 bases and J by 4 bases, and 21 bases separated the two germline ends. The CDR3 runs 16 residues. The germline V gene encodes CDR1 LNHDA and CDR2 SQIVND (reference sequence). Here the CDR3 DNA reads TGTGCCAGTAGAACCTCCTTCTCAGGGCCCACCTATGGCTACACCTTC. This sequence encodes CASRTSFSGPTYGYTF.

CDR3 bases: TGTGCCAGCAGTCCAGGACAGGGGGCGAACGCTTTCTTT. Encoded protein: CASSPGQGANAFF. The rearrangement uses TRBV28 and TRBJ1-1; 11 bases map to TRBD1. V shed 5 bases, J shed 11 bases, and the junction held 7 bases outside the gene matches. The CDR3 runs to 13 residues. The germline V gene has CDR1 MDHEN and CDR2 SYDVKM.

The CDR3 sequence is CASSPPGGISSYEQYF. The CDR3, as DNA: TGTGCCAGCAGTCCGCCGGGGGGGATTTCCTCCTACGAGCAGTACTTC. The V call is TRBV28, the J call TRBJ2-7, with 8 nucleotides matching TRBD2. The CDR3 runs to 16 residues. V lost 5 bases to trimming and J lost 0 bases; unmatched junction nucleotides: 9. Germline CDR1 MDHEN, CDR2 SYDVKM.

V usage is TRBV5-1 and J usage is TRBJ1-6; the match to TRBD1 covers 9 bases. In germline, CDR1 is SGHRS, CDR2 YFSETQ. Losses at the gene ends were 2 bases for V and 8 bases for J; bases not matched to a gene: 2. This CDR3 comprises 14 residues. This chain's CDR3 is CASSLRQGDSPLHF. In nucleotides, the CDR3 is TGCGCCAGCAGCTTACGACAGGGGGATTCACCCCTCCACTTT.

This sequence joins TRBV19 and TRBJ2-5; 11 bases map to TRBD2. Germline CDR1 is LNHDA and CDR2 is SQIVND (reference sequence). CDR3 size: 16 residues. V was clipped by 4 bases and J by 4 bases; unmatched bases: 8. CDR3 sequence reads: CASSTHLAGGVETQYF. The CDR3, as DNA: TGTGCCAGTAGTACACATTTAGCGGGAGGGGTAGAGACCCAGTACTTC.

The chain has TRBV7-9 and TRBJ1-4; 9 bases map to TRBD1. CDR3 length: 17 residues. Germline-derived CDR1 and CDR2 are SEHNR and FQNEAQ (reference sequence). V shed 2 bases, J shed 7 bases, and the junction held 11 bases outside the gene matches. CDR3 loop: CASSLRTGEYGGEKLFF. The CDR3 region has the DNA TGTGCCAGCAGCTTAAGGACAGGGGAGTACGGCGGTGAAAAACTGTTTTTT.

This clone has a handful of counts. The chain recombines TRBV19 with TRBJ2-7, with D possibly being TRBD2 (6 bases). The V gene's germline CDR1 is LNHDA and CDR2 SQIVND (reference sequence). The CDR3 extends over 14 amino acids. The V end was cut by 7 bases, the J end by 1 base, with 14 bases between. The CDR3 reads CASKRDFPSYEQYF. The CDR3 region has the DNA TGTGCCAGTAAGAGGGACTTTCCTTCCTACGAGCAGTACTTC.

The J gene is TRBJ2-7, the V gene TRBV5-6; possible D gene TRBD2, 6 bases. The germline CDR1 and CDR2 sequences are SGHDT and YYEEEE. The CDR3 consists of 16 residues. V was shortened by 4 bases and J by 0 bases, with 17 bases between the two germline ends. The CDR3 spells CASSPIYGTHSYEQYF. CDR3 DNA sequence: TGTGCCAGCAGCCCTATTTACGGGACTCACTCCTACGAGCAGTACTTC.

J is TRBJ2-1 and V is TRBV6-6; 10 nucleotides agree with TRBD1. The CDR3 totals 15 residues. V lost 8 bases, J lost 12 bases, and 16 bases stayed unmatched. The germline gives CDR1 MNHNY, CDR2 SVGAGI (reference sequence). The CDR3 DNA sequence: TGTGCCAGCCAGAGAGGGACAGGGGTCCTCCTTGGGCAGTTCTTC. Translating it yields CASQRGTGVLLGQFF.

This chain joins TRBV5-5 and TRBJ2-7; 9 bases match TRBD1. This CDR3 spans 16 amino acids. Germline V CDR1 and CDR2: SGHKS, YYEKEE (reference sequence). Trimming took 2 bases from V and 1 from J; bases not matched to a gene: 7. The CDR3 sequence is CASSFGRGQGSYEQYF. DNA of the CDR3: TGTGCCAGCAGCTTTGGTCGGGGACAGGGATCCTACGAGCAGTACTTC.

This sequence joins TRBV19 and TRBJ1-1; tentative D call: TRBD1 (5 bases). V was pared by 3 bases and J by 2 bases, with 10 bases between. This CDR3 is 14 amino acids long. Germline V gene lookup returns CDR1 LNHDA and CDR2 SQIVND (reference sequence). The CDR3 nucleotides read TGTGCCAGTAGTATGCGTAGGGGAAACACTGAAGCTTTCTTT. This gives the protein CASSMRRGNTEAFF. The complete variable domain, with remaining parts taken from reference TRBV19 and TRBJ1-1, reads DGGITQSPKYLFRKEGQNVTLSCEQNLNHDAMYWYRQDPGQGLRLIYYSQIVNDFQKGDIAEGYSVSREKKESFPLTVTSAQKNPTAFYLCASSMRRGNTEAFFGQGTRLTVV.

This chain joins TRBV6-5 and TRBJ1-4, with TRBD1 as a possible D gene (6 bases). The CDR3 extends over 14 amino acids. V was cut by 5 bases and J by 6 bases, with 13 bases left in between. Germline V gene sequence: CDR1 MNHEY, CDR2 SVGAGI. As DNA, the CDR3 is TGTGCCAGCAGTCGCCGAGGGGGGGATGAAAAACTGTTTTTT. It encodes CASSRRGGDEKLFF.

The genes are TRBV3-1 (or the pseudogene TRBV3-2) and TRBJ1-1; 9 bases are a match to TRBD1. The CDR3 covers 15 residues. Trimming at V came to 5 bases and at J to 5 bases, leaving 9 bases not matched to a gene. The germline V gene encodes CDR1 LGHDT and CDR2 YNNKEL (reference sequence). The CDR3 DNA is TGTGCCAGCAGCTCACAGGGGGCCTTGGGAACTGAAGCTTTCTTT. It translates to CASSSQGALGTEAFF.

The rearrangement joins TRBV5-8 to TRBJ2-7; no definite D call. CDR3 length: 15 amino acids. The V gene lost 0 bases and the J gene lost 2 bases, with 12 bases spanning the gap. Germline CDR1 reads SGHTS; CDR2 reads YDEGEE. The CDR3 loop is CASSLDAFRTYEQYF. DNA for the CDR3: TGTGCCAGCAGCTTGGACGCCTTCAGAACCTACGAGCAGTACTTC.

J is TRBJ2-5 and V is TRBV7-2, with 7 bases lining up with TRBD2. The CDR3 runs 16 residues. V dropped 0 bases and J dropped 3; count of bases not matched to a gene: 7. Per germline, CDR1 SGHTA and CDR2 FQGNSA. CDR3 nucleotides: TGTGCCAGCAGCTTAGCCGGGGCGGGAGATGAAGAGACCCAGTACTTC. This translates into CASSLAGAGDEETQYF.

The CDR3 is CASSASGTGVLKTQYF. As DNA, the CDR3 is TGCGCCAGCAGCGCCTCCGGGACAGGGGTCTTGAAGACCCAGTACTTC. V usage is TRBV5-1 and J usage is TRBJ2-5; 10 bases match TRBD1. Trimming removed 4 bases from V and 6 bases from J; junction bases left unmatched: 12. The CDR3 length is 16 residues. CDR1 and CDR2 from the germline V gene are SGHRS and YFSETQ.

The rearrangement uses TRBV28 and TRBJ2-4; 7 positions agree with TRBD2. V was pared by 6 bases and J by 1 base, with 6 bases of the junction left unmatched. This CDR3 contains 15 residues. CDR1 is MDHEN and CDR2 is SYDVKM in the germline V gene. This CDR3 is CASRSHGGAKNIQYF. The CDR3 coding sequence is TGTGCCAGCAGATCACACGGGGGGGCCAAAAACATTCAGTACTTC.